This T cell receptor beta chain was profiled in a study of blood T cell repertoires in COVID-19. Looking at the study overall: Whether acute or convalescent, the COVID-19 samples came from the United States, Italy and Spain. In each case, the material was cDNA or gDNA derived from T cells, B-cell-depleted T cells, or PBMCs.

The CDR3 has 15 residues. The V gene lost 5 bases and the J gene lost 3 bases, with 15 bases spanning the gap. Germline assignment: CDR1 LNHDA and CDR2 SQIVND (reference sequence). The table came from immunoSEQ multiplex PCR; TCRdb's copy has only in-frame clones and leaves some out. The sample consists of fewer than 200,000 clones, about 86% of them appearing once. The rearrangement joins TRBV19 to TRBJ2-3; the D gene is possibly TRBD2 (6 bases). Material for sequencing was peripheral blood. This sequence was found in a woman in her seventies with COVID-19, enrolled during active disease. DNA for the CDR3: TGTGCCAGTAGTCGGTTAGCGGCTGGGACAGATACGCAGTATTTT. Its protein is CASSRLAAGTDTQYF.